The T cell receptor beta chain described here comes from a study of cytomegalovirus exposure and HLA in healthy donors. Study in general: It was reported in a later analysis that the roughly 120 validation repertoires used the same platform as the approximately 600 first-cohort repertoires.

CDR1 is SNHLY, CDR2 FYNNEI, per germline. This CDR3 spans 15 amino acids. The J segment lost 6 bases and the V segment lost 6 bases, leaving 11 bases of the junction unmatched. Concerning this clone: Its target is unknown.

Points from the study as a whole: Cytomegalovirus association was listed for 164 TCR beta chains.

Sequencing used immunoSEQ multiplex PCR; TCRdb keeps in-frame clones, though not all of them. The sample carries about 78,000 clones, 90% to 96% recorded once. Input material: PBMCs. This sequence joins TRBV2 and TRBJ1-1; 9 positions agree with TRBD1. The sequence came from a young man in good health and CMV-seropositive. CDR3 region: CASSAGTGRLSEAFF. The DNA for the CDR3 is TGTGCCAGCAGCGCCGGGACAGGGCGACTCTCTGAAGCTTTCTTT.